This passage covers 5 T cell receptor beta chains from one sample sequenced in a study of tumor and adjacent non-tumor tissue in lung cancer. RNA was extracted from bulk tissue without any cell sorting. The library came from three nested PCR rounds adapted from ARM-PCR protocols. In TCRdb, the multiplex PCR reads were re-called with MiXCR into one record per CDR3 protein. The data hold about 200,000 distinct CDR3 sequences, with 70% to 75% observed a single time. Sequenced material: lung tumor tissue. These receptors came from a man between 60 and 75 years old with non-small cell lung cancer.

On this clonotype itself: This may be a read error: a much more frequent sequence differs by one nucleotide. The chain links TRBV20-1 to TRBJ2-3; 7 bases match TRBD2. Unmatched junction bases numbered 3, after V lost 4 bases and J lost 2 bases. The CDR3 extends over 13 amino acids. CDR1 DFQATT and CDR2 SNEGSKA come from the germline V gene (reference sequence). The CDR3 DNA reads as TGCAGTGCTACCGGGACTAACACAGATACGCAGTATTTT. Translated: CSATGTNTDTQYF.

The J gene is TRBJ2-7, the V gene TRBV18; D possibly uses TRBD1 or TRBD2 (5 bases each). The CDR3 consists of 12 residues. Germline loops: CDR1 KGHSH, CDR2 LQKENI. Trimming left V 6 bases short and J 2 bases short, with 8 bases between. CDR3: CASSGDAYEQYF. The CDR3 DNA is TGTGCCAGCTCGGGGGACGCCTACGAGCAGTACTTC.

As to this clonotype: A much larger clone sits a single nucleotide away, making a read error possible. This rearrangement joins TRBV4-2 to TRBJ2-7; D remains unclear. V was shortened by 1 base and J by 2 bases, with 6 bases between the two germline ends. The CDR3 runs 13 residues. Germline-derived CDR1 and CDR2 are LGHNA and YNFKEQ. CDR3 protein: CASSQGDTYEQYF. The CDR3 bases are TGTGCCAGCAGCCAAGGAGATACCTACGAGCAGTACTTC.

This clonotype was counted between two and nine times. A read error may explain this, as a much larger clone is one base away. This rearrangement joins TRBV10-3 to TRBJ2-3; D is undetermined. CDR3 length equals 12 residues. CDR1 ENHRY and CDR2 SYGVKD come from the germline V gene. The DNA for the CDR3 is TGTGTCATCGCACGACTGACAGATACGCAGTATTTT. Its protein is CVIARLTDTQYF.

A word on this clonotype: At one of its ends the junction is not consistent with the germline gene, which may arise from a read error. Here the CDR3 reads CTSSRRQRKPFWEQYF. CDR3 in DNA: TGTACCAGCAGTCGCCGACAGAGGAAACCCTTTTGGGAGCAGTACTTC. The chain employs TRBV28 and TRBJ2-7; a weak D match, TRBD1 (5 bases). The CDR3 length is 16 residues. Germline lookup yields CDR1 MDHEN and CDR2 SYDVKM.